The 2 T cell receptor beta chains presented below share a single source sample, sequenced in a study of low-dose radiotherapy and immunotherapy resistance in tumors. TRAV and TRBV primers primed cDNA for both TCRalpha and TCRbeta. It was with a constant-region primer and a V-primer adapter that TCRs were amplified over roughly 20 PCR cycles. TCRdb redid the calling of the reads with MiXCR, one entry per CDR3 protein. The top ten clones hold approximately 1.5% of a sample with 65,000 to 95,000 distinct CDR3 sequences, less than 20% of them seen once. Time point denoted: after trial treatment. Treatment specified: LDRT plus nivolumab, ipilimumab, low-dose cyclophosphamide and aspirin (RACIN trial). Source: PBMCs, taken after low-dose radiotherapy plus immunotherapy. The origin of the receptors is a male donor with prostate cancer.

The sample holds many counts of this clonotype. The chain links TRBV28 to TRBJ2-1; 7 bases line up with TRBD2. V was clipped by 8 bases and J by 3 bases; unmatched bases: 10. This CDR3 contains 15 residues. From germline, CDR1 is MDHEN and CDR2 SYDVKM. The CDR3 sequence is CASSTGGDHYNEQFF. DNA of the CDR3: TGTGCCAGCTCAACGGGGGGAGACCACTACAATGAGCAGTTCTTC.

This clonotype was seen many times. This chain links TRBV7-3 with TRBJ2-1, with D perhaps assigned TRBD1 or TRBD2 (5 bases each). V dropped 5 bases and J dropped 3 bases, with 11 bases sitting between them. The CDR3 runs 14 residues. The germline CDR1 and CDR2 sequences are SGHTA and FQGTGA. The CDR3 nucleotides read TGTGCCAGCAGCCCCGGGACGGACTACAATGAGCAGTTCTTC. Its protein is CASSPGTDYNEQFF. The variable domain in full, completed from reference TRBV7-3 and TRBJ2-1, reads GAGVSQTPSNKVTEKGKYVELRCDPISGHTALYWYRQSLGQGPEFLIYFQGTGAADDSGLPNDRFFAVRPEGSVSTLKIQRTERGDSAVYLCASSPGTDYNEQFFGPGTRLTVL.